The source of this TCR beta chain is a study of molecular identifiers for immune sequencing clone quantification. About the research overall: In replicates, the authors split RNA from around 18,000 or 91,000 naive CD8 cells five ways and sequenced four. Findings and limits, study-wide: Clonotypes surpassing 20 RNA copies contained over 98% of effector molecules, versus under 1% in naive cells.

CDR3 size: 15 residues. The J segment lost 3 bases and the V segment lost 5 bases, leaving 8 bases of the junction unmatched. Germline CDR1 and CDR2: SGHAT and FQNNGV. TCRdb analysed the PCR reads with MiXCR anew, one entry per CDR3 protein. The sample records hundreds of thousands of distinct CDR3 sequences, about 25% being singletons. Comments on this clonotype: Its target is not known. The CDR3 end shows no conserved phenylalanine or tryptophan, and so a read error is likely.

Each library that profiled naive CD8 cells came from about 20,000 to 1,000,000 sorted cells with 10%, 30% or 50% RNA. This TCR was recovered from a human donor in good health. Some libraries in this study had Jurkat cell RNA spiked in. V is TRBV11-2 and J is TRBJ2-3; the match to TRBD1 covers 7 bases. The specimen sequenced was naive CD8+ T cells from blood, with Jurkat cell RNA spiked in. Subset noted: FACS-sorted CD8+CD4-CCR7+CD45RA+ naive T cells. CDR3 DNA: TGTGCCAGCAGCCCCCGGGGACAGATAACAGATACGCAGTATCTT. This encodes CASSPRGQITDTQYL.